This TCR beta chain appears in the sequencing data of a study of shared clonotypes between healthy human individuals. In the study overall: With ages of 18 to 49, the donors were a couple of women and a few men.

The germline V gene encodes CDR1 MDHEN and CDR2 SYDVKM. The V end lost 6 bases, the J end lost 4 bases, and 10 bases lay between the germline ends. The CDR3 is 13 amino acids. Repertoires were generated with immunoSEQ multiplex PCR, while TCRdb's copy carries only in-frame clones and drops some. Among some 1.1 million clones listed, roughly 80% were seen once. The chain uses TRBV28 and TRBJ1-3; possibly TRBD1 for D (5 bases). Sequencing was carried out using memory CD4+ T cells from PBMCs. This sample's subset: CD45RA-negative fraction. The sequence was collected from a man aged 18 to 29 in good health. Some clones in this sample may be carry-over from other donors' samples. CDR3: CASRAQGGNTIYF. For the CDR3, the DNA is TGTGCCAGCAGGGCCCAGGGCGGAAACACCATATATTTT.